The 2 T cell receptor beta chains below come from one sample, sequenced in a study of T cell clones after liver transplantation (dated by TCRdb to the late 2010s). Explained via the paper, the time point label denotes: pre-transplant. Receptor libraries were prepared by the immunoSEQ multiplex PCR assay. Entries here come from immuneACCESS through TCRdb and include only in-frame sequences with V and J called. Some clones fail to appear in such tables; in the studies checked, an unresolved V gene covers under half of the shortfall, and the cause of the remainder is unknown. Recorded for this sample are 60,000 or so clones; over 70% of them occurred a single time. The ten largest account for 15% of the sample. Sequenced material: CD4+ T cells from blood, taken before liver transplant. The receptors shown here come from a human donor who received a liver transplant.

This clone was seen a single time. The J gene is TRBJ2-2, the V gene TRBV7-9; weak D call: TRBD2 (5 bases). The germline V gene encodes CDR1 SEHNR and CDR2 FQNEAQ (reference sequence). CDR3 length: 16 residues. The V end lost 1 base, the J end lost 3 bases, and 12 bases lay between the germline ends. The CDR3 protein is CASSLGAVGDTGELFF. DNA of the CDR3: TGTGCCAGCAGCTTAGGGGCAGTGGGAGACACCGGGGAGCTGTTTTTT.

This chain joins TRBV28 and TRBJ2-5, with 8 positions matching TRBD1. This CDR3 is built from 17 residues. Germline CDR1 is MDHEN and CDR2 is SYDVKM. Trimming removed 2 bases from V and 1 base from J; junction bases left unmatched: 9. CDR3 sequence: CASSLMGTGLTQETQYF. The CDR3 DNA is TGTGCCAGCAGTTTAATGGGGACAGGTCTAACCCAAGAGACCCAGTACTTC.